The clone carrying this TCR beta chain was recorded a few times. The data stem from a study of identical twins. V lost 7 bases, J lost 4 bases, and 17 bases lay in between. The CDR3 contains 15 residues. TCRdb re-called the 5' RACE reads through MiXCR, storing one row per CDR3 protein. The sample shows about 520,000 distinct CDR3 sequences, less than 25% of them seen only once. These data are also associated with another study on T cells expressing NK-cell markers.

The chain is built from TRBV12-3 or TRBV12-4 and TRBJ1-5, with D perhaps matching TRBD1 (5 bases). Sequenced material: CD4+ T cells sorted from blood. The source is a woman under 30 in good health. The CDR3 loop is CASTQPGGWNQPQHF. DNA for the CDR3: TGTGCCAGCACCCAACCCGGGGGTTGGAATCAGCCCCAGCATTTT.